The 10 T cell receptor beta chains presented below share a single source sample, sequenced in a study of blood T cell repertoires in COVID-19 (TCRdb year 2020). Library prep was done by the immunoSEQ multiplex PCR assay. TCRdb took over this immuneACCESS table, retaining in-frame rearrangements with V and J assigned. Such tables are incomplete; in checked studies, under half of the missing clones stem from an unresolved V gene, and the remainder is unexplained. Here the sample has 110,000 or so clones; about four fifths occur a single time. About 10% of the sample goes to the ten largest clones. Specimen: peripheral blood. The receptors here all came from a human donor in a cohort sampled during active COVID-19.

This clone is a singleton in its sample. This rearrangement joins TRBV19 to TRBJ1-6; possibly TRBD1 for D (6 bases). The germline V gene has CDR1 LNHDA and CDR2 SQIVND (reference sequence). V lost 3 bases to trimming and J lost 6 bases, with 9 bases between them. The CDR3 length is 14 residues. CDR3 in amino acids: CASSIVGGNSPLHF. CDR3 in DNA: TGTGCCAGTAGTATCGTAGGGGGTAATTCACCCCTCCACTTT.

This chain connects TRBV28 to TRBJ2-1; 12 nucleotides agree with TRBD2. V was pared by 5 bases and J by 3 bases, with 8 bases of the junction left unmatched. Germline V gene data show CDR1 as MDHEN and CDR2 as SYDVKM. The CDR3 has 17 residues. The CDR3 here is CASSPASGRAVYNEQFF. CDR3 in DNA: TGTGCCAGCAGTCCAGCTAGCGGGAGGGCCGTCTACAATGAGCAGTTCTTC.

The CDR3 loop is CASSLGTPLGNQPQHF. CDR3 nucleotide sequence: TGTGCCAGCAGTTTAGGGACACCCCTGGGCAATCAGCCCCAGCATTTT. The gene calls are TRBV27 and TRBJ1-5; possible D gene TRBD1, 6 bases. Per the germline V gene, CDR1 is MNHEY and CDR2 is SMNVEV (reference sequence). The CDR3 consists of 16 residues. V was pared by 2 bases and J by 2 bases, with 13 bases between.

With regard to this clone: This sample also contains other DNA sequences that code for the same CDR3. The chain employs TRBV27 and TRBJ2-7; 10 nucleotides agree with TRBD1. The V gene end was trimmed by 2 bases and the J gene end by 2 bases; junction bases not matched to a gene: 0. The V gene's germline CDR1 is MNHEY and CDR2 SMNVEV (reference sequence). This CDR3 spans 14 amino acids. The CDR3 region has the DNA TGTGCCAGCAGTTTAGGGACAGGGGCCTACGAGCAGTACTTC. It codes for CASSLGTGAYEQYF.

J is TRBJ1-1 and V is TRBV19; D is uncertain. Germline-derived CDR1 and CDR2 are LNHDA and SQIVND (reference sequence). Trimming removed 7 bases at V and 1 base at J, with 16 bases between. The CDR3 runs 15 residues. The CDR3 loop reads CASTPNSVTNTEAFF. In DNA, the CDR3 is TGTGCCAGTACCCCCAACTCGGTTACGAACACTGAAGCTTTCTTT.

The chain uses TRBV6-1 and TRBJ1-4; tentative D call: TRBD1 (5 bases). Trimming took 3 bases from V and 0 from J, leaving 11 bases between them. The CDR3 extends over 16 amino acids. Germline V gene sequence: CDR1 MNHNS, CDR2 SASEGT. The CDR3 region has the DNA TGTGCCAGCAGTGATGTGACAGAAACAACTAATGAAAAACTGTTTTTT. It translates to CASSDVTETTNEKLFF.

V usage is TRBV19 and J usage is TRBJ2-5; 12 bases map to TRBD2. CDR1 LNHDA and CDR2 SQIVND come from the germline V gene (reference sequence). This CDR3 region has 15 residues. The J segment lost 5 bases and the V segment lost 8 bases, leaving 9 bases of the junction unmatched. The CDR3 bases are TGTGCCAGTGCGACTAGCGGGGGCCTGGGGGAGACCCAGTACTTC. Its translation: CASATSGGLGETQYF.

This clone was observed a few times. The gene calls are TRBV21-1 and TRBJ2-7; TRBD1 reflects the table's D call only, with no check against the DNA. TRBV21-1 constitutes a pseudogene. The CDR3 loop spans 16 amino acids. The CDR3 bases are TGTGCCAGCAGCAAATGGGTTCCGGGACAGGCCTACGAGCAGTACTTC. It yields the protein CASSKWVPGQAYEQYF.

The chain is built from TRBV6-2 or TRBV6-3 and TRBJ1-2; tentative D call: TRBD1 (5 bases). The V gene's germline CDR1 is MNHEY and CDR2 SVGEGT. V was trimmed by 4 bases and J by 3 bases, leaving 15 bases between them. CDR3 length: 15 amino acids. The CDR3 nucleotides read TGTGCCAGCAGTTTACAGGAGACCCTCCACTATGGCTACACCTTC. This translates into CASSLQETLHYGYTF.

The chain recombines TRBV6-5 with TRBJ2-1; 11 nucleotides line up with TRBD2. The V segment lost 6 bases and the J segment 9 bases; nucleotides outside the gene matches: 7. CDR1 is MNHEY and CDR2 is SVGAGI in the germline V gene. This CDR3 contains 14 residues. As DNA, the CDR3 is TGTGCCAGCAGCATAGCGGGGGGGCCAGCTGAGCAGTTCTTC. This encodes CASSIAGGPAEQFF.